This TCR beta chain was sequenced during a study of Graves' ophthalmopathy and Graves' hyperthyroidism. Transcripts of RNA were the source for amplifying TCR beta CDR3 regions. The first round was an RT-PCR with HTBI primers, and the second round was a multiplex PCR. MiXCR was run by TCRdb on the multiplex PCR reads, yielding one entry per CDR3 protein. The sample includes about 1.2 million distinct CDR3 sequences, 35% to 40% of them seen just once. The CDR3 sequence is 13 residues long. V lost 1 base and J 5 bases, leaving 11 bases between the germline ends. From germline, CDR1 is DFQATT and CDR2 SNEGSKA (reference sequence). Recruitment covered hyperthyroidism patients aged 18 to 65 whose new diagnosis was of under 2 months' duration. Clinicians diagnosed using symptoms, serum thyroxine, TRAb, thyroid ultrasound and orbital computed tomography. Study results and caveats: The model predicted progression of ophthalmopathy with a sensitivity of about 70%, and its specificity was about 72%. Between ophthalmopathy and stable hyperthyroidism, a 13-signature model drew a separation with nearly 90% sensitivity and 70% to 84% specificity.

There are many counts of this clonotype. The antigen is not known. The sample was peripheral blood or thyroid tissue (not recorded which). This sequence joins TRBV20-1 and TRBJ1-1; tentative D call: TRBD1 (5 bases). This TCR came from an adult man with Graves' hyperthyroidism. The CDR3: CSARGQIVTEAFF. As DNA, the CDR3 is TGCAGTGCTAGAGGACAGATTGTTACTGAAGCTTTCTTT.